Below, 2 T cell receptor beta chains from the same sample are listed, as sequenced in a study of shared clonotypes between healthy human individuals. Libraries were prepared by immunoSEQ multiplex PCR; TCRdb keeps only in-frame clonotypes and omits some of them. This sample has roughly 1,100,000 clones; about 70% occur once, and the top ten carry around 1.5%. Sequencing was carried out using memory CD4+ T cells sorted from blood. The subset was: CD45RA-negative fraction. The receptor set was obtained from a man between 18 and 35 years old in good health.

The gene calls are TRBV28 and TRBJ2-4; D possibly corresponds to TRBD2 (6 bases). V lost 6 bases and J lost 0, with 12 bases in between. Germline V gene data show CDR1 as MDHEN and CDR2 as SYDVKM. The CDR3 is 15 residues long. CDR3 coding DNA: TGTGCCAGCAGCGGCGGGGCGACAGCCAAAAACATTCAGTACTTC. Translated, it gives CASSGGATAKNIQYF. The full variable domain, rest sourced from reference TRBV28 and TRBJ2-4, is DVKVTQSSRYLVKRTGEKVFLECVQDMDHENMFWYRQDPGLGLRLIYFSYDVKMKEKGDIPEGYSVSREKKERFSLILESASTNQTSMYLCASSGGATAKNIQYFGAGTRLSVL.

V gene TRBV19 combines with J gene TRBJ2-2, with TRBD1 identical over 12 bases. The germline V gene encodes CDR1 LNHDA and CDR2 SQIVND (reference sequence). V shed 6 bases and J 7 bases; nucleotides not matched to a gene: 6. This CDR3 spans 15 amino acids. The CDR3, as DNA: TGTGCCAGTAGGTTAGGGACAGGGGGCGTCGGGGAGCTGTTTTTT. Protein product: CASRLGTGGVGELFF.